A selection of T cell receptor beta chains follows, all from one sample in a study of long-term antiretroviral therapy in people with HIV. Measured with immunoSEQ multiplex PCR; TCRdb has only the in-frame clones, and not every one. The sample lists around 27,000 clones; 80% to 90% were seen once. The source material was unsorted PBMCs, sampled around 4.6 years after starting antiretroviral therapy. The receptor set was obtained from a man aged 30 to 39 with HIV. Both conserved end residues are part of each CDR3. The D gene is left open where the match is weak. The size entry is marked missing in some rows and otherwise reads once, few, many or a size class.

NA	TRBV29-1	TRBJ2-4	TRBD1	CSVGQGAAKNIQYF	TGCAGCGTTGGCCAGGGGGCTGCCAAAAACATTCAGTACTTC
NA	TRBV13	TRBJ2-1	NA	CASSFHITASNEQFF	TGTGCCAGCAGCTTTCACATCACCGCCTCCAATGAGCAGTTCTTC
NA	TRBV2	TRBJ2-5	TRBD2	CAYSVGLQETQYF	TGTGCCTATTCGGTGGGACTACAAGAGACCCAGTACTTC
NA	TRBV19	TRBJ2-1	NA	CASSIVGDTTEQFF	TGTGCCAGTAGTATAGTAGGAGACACAACCGAGCAGTTCTTC
NA	TRBV7-9	TRBJ1-2	TRBD1	CASSNPSDRDYGYTF	TGTGCCAGCAGCAACCCGTCAGACAGGGATTATGGCTACACCTTC
NA	TRBV9	TRBJ2-3	NA	CASSVGGTADTQYF	TGTGCCAGCAGCGTCGGGGGTACCGCAGATACGCAGTATTTT
NA	TRBV7-6	TRBJ2-1	NA	CASSKRQADNEQFF	TGTGCCAGCAGCAAAAGACAGGCGGACAATGAGCAGTTCTTC
NA	TRBV6-5	TRBJ2-7	NA	CASSYTLGTTHEQYF	TGTGCCAGCAGTTACACCCTTGGGACCACCCACGAGCAGTACTTC
NA	TRBV13	TRBJ2-3	TRBD2	CASSFIKASGSEKGLTDTQYF	TGTGCCAGCAGCTTCATTAAGGCTAGCGGGAGCGAGAAGGGCCTCACAGATACGCAGTATTTT
NA	TRBV2	TRBJ2-5	TRBD2	CASMRGAGAEETQYF	TGTGCCAGCATGAGGGGCGCGGGAGCTGAGGAGACCCAGTACTTC
NA	TRBV29-1	TRBJ2-3	NA	CSVGVEGGITDTQYF	TGCAGCGTTGGGGTTGAGGGGGGGATCACAGATACGCAGTATTTT
NA	TRBV5-4	TRBJ2-1	TRBD2	CASSTGAGESNEQFF	TGTGCCAGCAGCACGGGAGCGGGAGAGAGCAATGAGCAGTTCTTC
NA	TRBV28	TRBJ2-2	NA	CASRPGYANTGELFF	TGTGCCAGCAGACCAGGGTACGCGAACACCGGGGAGCTGTTTTTT
NA	TRBV21-1	TRBJ1-5	NA	CASSKARNGWGHQPQHF	TGTGCCAGCAGCAAAGCGCGTAACGGTTGGGGCCATCAGCCCCAGCATTTT
NA	TRBV5-6	TRBJ1-1	NA	CASSSGTADTEAFF	TGTGCCAGCAGCTCCGGGACGGCCGACACTGAAGCTTTCTTT
NA	TRBV11-2	TRBJ2-7	NA	CASSLGPGRAYEQYF	TGTGCCAGCAGCTTAGGCCCGGGACGTGCCTACGAGCAGTACTTC
NA	TRBV25-1	TRBJ1-5	NA	CASSELGGGNQPQHF	TGTGCCAGCAGTGAACTCGGAGGGGGCAATCAGCCCCAGCATTTT
NA	TRBV11-2	TRBJ2-1	TRBD2	CASSLSGRSEDEQFF	TGTGCCAGCAGCTTAAGCGGGAGGAGTGAGGATGAGCAGTTCTTC
NA	TRBV7-2	TRBJ1-1	NA	CASYRGLEAFF	TGTGCCAGCTATCGGGGGCTTGAGGCTTTCTTT
NA	TRBV5-1	TRBJ1-1	NA	CASSSPSGHRNTEAFF	TGCGCCAGCAGCTCCCCCTCGGGACATAGGAACACTGAAGCTTTCTTT
few	TRBV9	TRBJ1-1	NA	CASSPGANTEAFF	TGTGCCAGCAGCCCAGGGGCGAACACTGAAGCTTTCTTT
NA	TRBV6-5	TRBJ2-2	NA	CASSYGGGTGELFF	TGTGCCAGCAGTTACGGGGGAGGCACCGGGGAGCTGTTTTTT
NA	TRBV7-9	TRBJ2-3	NA	CASSLHTDTQYF	TGTGCCAGCAGCCTTCACACAGATACGCAGTATTTT
NA	TRBV7-9	TRBJ2-1	NA	CASSPTGVPNYNEQFF	TGTGCCAGCAGCCCGACGGGGGTCCCGAATTACAATGAGCAGTTCTTC
NA	TRBV25-1	TRBJ1-2	NA	CASKGSGVNYGYTF	TGTGCCAGCAAAGGATCCGGGGTGAACTATGGCTACACCTTC
NA	TRBV19	TRBJ1-3	NA	CASTHGIPGNTIYF	TGTGCCAGTACCCACGGCATTCCCGGAAACACCATATATTTT
NA	TRBV7-9	TRBJ2-1	TRBD1	CASSPRGQYNEQFF	TGTGCCAGCAGCCCAAGGGGACAGTACAATGAGCAGTTCTTC
NA	TRBV19	TRBJ2-2	TRBD2	CASSILAGATGELFF	TGTGCCAGTAGTATTCTAGCGGGGGCCACCGGGGAGCTGTTTTTT
NA	TRBV5-1	TRBJ2-2	TRBD2	CASSPRTSGGASTGELFF	TGCGCCAGCAGCCCCCGGACTAGCGGGGGGGCAAGCACCGGGGAGCTGTTTTTT
few	TRBV28	TRBJ1-2	NA	CASTRGGYGYTF	TGTGCCAGCACCCGGGGAGGCTATGGCTACACCTTC
NA	TRBV6-5	TRBJ1-5	NA	CASSRGSNQPQHF	TGTGCCAGCAGTCGGGGAAGCAATCAGCCCCAGCATTTT
NA	TRBV27	TRBJ2-7	TRBD1	CASSLYRDRASYEQYF	TGTGCCAGCAGTTTATACCGGGACAGGGCCTCCTACGAGCAGTACTTC
NA	TRBV6-5	TRBJ1-5	NA	CATTRGGDQPQHF	TGTGCCACCACCCGGGGGGGTGATCAGCCCCAGCATTTT
NA	TRBV18	TRBJ2-1	TRBD2	CASSPLAGSYNEQFF	TGTGCCAGCTCACCACTAGCGGGCTCCTACAATGAGCAGTTCTTC
NA	TRBV7-2	TRBJ2-7	NA	CASSSLDRLYEQYF	TGTGCCAGCAGCTCATTAGACCGGCTCTACGAGCAGTACTTC
NA	TRBV5-6	TRBJ2-2	NA	CASSLTGPPGELFF	TGTGCCAGCAGCTTAACGGGGCCGCCCGGGGAGCTGTTTTTT
NA	TRBV4-1	TRBJ1-5	TRBD1	CASSPTGTGASTNQPQHF	TGCGCCAGCAGCCCCACAGGGACAGGCGCGTCTACTAATCAGCCCCAGCATTTT
few	TRBV28	TRBJ1-2	TRBD1	CASSLLPLAGGIGYTF	TGTGCCAGCAGTTTATTGCCCCTGGCAGGGGGCATCGGCTACACCTTC